A selection of T cell receptor beta chains follows, all from one sample in a study of immune heterogeneity within non-small cell lung tumors. From the multiplex PCR reads, TCRdb called clonotypes with MiXCR, one entry per CDR3 protein. Found here are tens of thousands of distinct CDR3 sequences, about 30% of them singletons; the top ten hold roughly 3.5%. Sequencing input: lung tumor tissue. The receptors come from a man aged 35-49 years with non-small cell lung cancer. CDR3s leave out the opening cysteine and the closing phenylalanine or tryptophan. Each record gives: CDR3 protein, clone size, V gene. Not all rows give a size; the values are once, few, many and, for expanded clones, a class.

cdr3_aa: ASSLVPGELF
clone_size: medium-sized
v_call: TRBV5-1

cdr3_aa: ASSATGTSGDEQY
clone_size: many
v_call: TRBV7-3

cdr3_aa: ASSGSWGANQPQH
clone_size: many
v_call: TRBV19

cdr3_aa: SAKIGIGYNSPLH
clone_size: many
v_call: TRBV20-1

cdr3_aa: ASSQKRGPYEQY
clone_size: NA
v_call: TRBV4-2

cdr3_aa: ASSPAGFGGELF
clone_size: many
v_call: TRBV18

cdr3_aa: ASSERSGISYEQY
clone_size: many
v_call: TRBV7-3

cdr3_aa: ASSARLQPQH
clone_size: many
v_call: TRBV19

cdr3_aa: ASAIRLAANNEQF
clone_size: few
v_call: TRBV11-2

cdr3_aa: ASSPPGAKNIQY
clone_size: NA
v_call: TRBV5-8

cdr3_aa: ASSLGSSAKNIQY
clone_size: many
v_call: TRBV12-3/TRBV12-4

cdr3_aa: AWSGASAVYNEQF
clone_size: once
v_call: TRBV30

cdr3_aa: ASRGLAGGVEQY
clone_size: many
v_call: TRBV10-2

cdr3_aa: AISEFRSGGSYEQY
clone_size: many
v_call: TRBV10-3

cdr3_aa: ASSNRWRAGGDEQY
clone_size: NA
v_call: TRBV5-1

cdr3_aa: ATSRDAAGSRRGQPQH
clone_size: NA
v_call: TRBV15

cdr3_aa: ASSSPGTGGYYGYT
clone_size: many
v_call: TRBV28

cdr3_aa: ASSSAWQNNSPLH
clone_size: medium-sized
v_call: TRBV5-8

cdr3_aa: SARVPGGRETQY
clone_size: NA
v_call: TRBV20-1

cdr3_aa: SAAREGRGYNEQF
clone_size: few
v_call: TRBV20-1

cdr3_aa: ASRTTRGTGSDEQY
clone_size: many
v_call: TRBV6-1

cdr3_aa: ASSTRDSFSTDTQY
clone_size: many
v_call: TRBV7-9

cdr3_aa: ASSVGMWGGAGGELF
clone_size: NA
v_call: TRBV9

cdr3_aa: AISSSPLGGELF
clone_size: NA
v_call: TRBV7-3

cdr3_aa: ASSKQLGAVETQY
clone_size: few
v_call: TRBV19

cdr3_aa: ATSRDDRLSGNTIY
clone_size: many
v_call: TRBV15

cdr3_aa: ASTGQRAQH
clone_size: many
v_call: TRBV12-3/TRBV12-4

cdr3_aa: ASSTGQGLSMEQY
clone_size: medium-sized
v_call: TRBV11-1

cdr3_aa: ASSYAGLNTEAF
clone_size: NA
v_call: TRBV5-5

cdr3_aa: ASSPGVANSPLH
clone_size: many
v_call: TRBV11-3

cdr3_aa: ASSLGAGAGELF
clone_size: few
v_call: TRBV3-1

cdr3_aa: ASRVTAGYGYT
clone_size: many
v_call: TRBV19

cdr3_aa: ASSQDWDGSYEQY
clone_size: many
v_call: TRBV4-2

cdr3_aa: ASSPRVGNSGNTIY
clone_size: many
v_call: TRBV18

cdr3_aa: ASSLWGRGSGNTIY
clone_size: many
v_call: TRBV28

cdr3_aa: ASSQGSSGSYTYEQY
clone_size: NA
v_call: TRBV3-1

cdr3_aa: ASSYLARGETQY
clone_size: few
v_call: TRBV6-2/TRBV6-3

cdr3_aa: ASSSGTGGVNEQF
clone_size: many
v_call: TRBV6-4

cdr3_aa: ASRSTGSYNEQF
clone_size: many
v_call: TRBV6-2/TRBV6-3

cdr3_aa: TSSTLLAGNAYEQY
clone_size: once
v_call: TRBV5-5

cdr3_aa: ASSLTGHNEKLF
clone_size: many
v_call: TRBV13

cdr3_aa: ASSLAEGRGNTIY
clone_size: NA
v_call: TRBV5-4

cdr3_aa: ASSPLGQAREQY
clone_size: many
v_call: TRBV19

cdr3_aa: SARGGGTDTQY
clone_size: many
v_call: TRBV20-1

cdr3_aa: ASSLKGGDSPLH
clone_size: many
v_call: TRBV27

cdr3_aa: ASSYTGTGGETQY
clone_size: many
v_call: TRBV6-5

cdr3_aa: TNSRGLDGQLF
clone_size: NA
v_call: TRBV7-3

cdr3_aa: ASSSWGASGSNEQF
clone_size: few
v_call: TRBV7-9

cdr3_aa: ASRVDRGKNEQY
clone_size: medium-sized
v_call: TRBV2

cdr3_aa: ASSDTTSCLSSYNEQF
clone_size: NA
v_call: TRBV10-1

cdr3_aa: ASSGRAGNSPLH
clone_size: many
v_call: TRBV12-3/TRBV12-4

cdr3_aa: ASSLFSGDTGELF
clone_size: NA
v_call: TRBV7-9

cdr3_aa: ASSQEALEPYGYT
clone_size: few
v_call: TRBV4-1

cdr3_aa: AISGIKNSGEQF
clone_size: NA
v_call: TRBV10-3